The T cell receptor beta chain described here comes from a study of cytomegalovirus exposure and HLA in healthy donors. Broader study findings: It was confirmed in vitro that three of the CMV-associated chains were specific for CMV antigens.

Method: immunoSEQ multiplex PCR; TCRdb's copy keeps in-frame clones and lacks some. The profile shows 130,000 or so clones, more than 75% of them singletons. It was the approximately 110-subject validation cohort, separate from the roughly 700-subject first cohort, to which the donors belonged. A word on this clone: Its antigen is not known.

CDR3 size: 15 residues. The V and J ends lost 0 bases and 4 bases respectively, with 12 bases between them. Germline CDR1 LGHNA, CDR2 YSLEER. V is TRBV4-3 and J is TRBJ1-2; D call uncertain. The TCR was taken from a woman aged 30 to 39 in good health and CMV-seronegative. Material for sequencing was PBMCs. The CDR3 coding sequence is TGCGCCAGCAGCCAAGACTCCCCCACTGCCTATGGCTACACCTTC. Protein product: CASSQDSPTAYGYTF.